This TCR beta chain was documented in a study of blood T cells in healthy people across ages. Notes on the study in general: Without sorted subsets, naive and antigen-experienced compartments could not be conclusively compared.

CDR1 and CDR2 from the germline V gene are MGHRA and YSYEKL. Trimming removed 2 bases at V and 7 bases at J, with 14 bases between. The CDR3 covers 14 residues. The authors ran a second PCR of 7 to 11 cycles using a sample-barcoded 5' primer and a J-beta primer mix. TCRdb reprocessed the 5' RACE reads via MiXCR and lists one record per CDR3 protein. This sample carries 630,000 or so distinct CDR3 sequences, approximately 30% of them seen once, and the ten largest clones take about 15%. In regard to this clonotype: Its antigen remains unknown. A much larger clone differs by one base, so this may be a read error.

Healthy Caucasian individuals from Russia aged about 6 to 100 were enrolled as donors. The chain has TRBV4-1 and TRBJ1-2; D not resolved. This receptor was taken from a woman aged 80 or over in good health. Sequenced input: blood. In DNA form, the CDR3 reads TGCGCCAGCAGCCAAATTCAAGGAGAGGGTGGCTACACCTTC. Amino acid sequence: CASSQIQGEGGYTF.